Here is one TCR beta chain with its context. This specimen belongs to a study of blood T cell repertoires in COVID-19. Study-level information: Some COVID-19 samples were acute and others convalescent; all came from the United States, Italy and Spain. T cells, B-cell-depleted T cells, or PBMCs provided the cDNA or gDNA that served as material.

This CDR3 has 12 residues. The V end was cut by 8 bases, the J end by 4 bases, with 11 bases between. Germline CDR1 WSHSY, CDR2 SAAADI. Libraries were prepared by immunoSEQ multiplex PCR; TCRdb keeps only in-frame clonotypes and omits some of them. The sample includes approximately 300,000 clones, 90% of them seen just once. The chain employs TRBV10-2 and TRBJ1-1, with a tentative D call TRBD1 (5 bases). The source of this sequence is a woman aged 40 to 49 with acute or convalescent COVID-19. Sequences were obtained from peripheral blood. The CDR3 region has the DNA TGCGCCAGCCGGGGGGACCCCACTGAAGCTTTCTTT. Encoded protein: CASRGDPTEAFF.